This entry lists 31 T cell receptor beta chains sequenced from one sample in a study of cytomegalovirus exposure and HLA in healthy donors. Primers for the PCR totalled 60 Vbeta and 13 Jbeta. The protocol was immunoSEQ multiplex PCR, while the TCRdb copy is restricted to in-frame clones and leaves out a portion. This sample has about 190,000 clones, with about 77% found just once. The sequenced sample consisted of PBMCs. Receptors originate from a woman aged 25 to 39 in good health and CMV-seropositive.

V and J are TRBV29-1 and TRBJ1-2; the D is unclear. The CDR3 contains 16 residues. The V end was cut by 4 bases, the J end by 0 bases, with 18 bases between. Germline lookup yields CDR1 SQVTM and CDR2 ANQGSEA. Here the CDR3 reads CSVGEDYRAANYGYTF. The CDR3 DNA reads as TGCAGCGTTGGCGAAGACTACCGAGCAGCTAACTATGGCTACACCTTC.

CDR3 DNA: TGTGCCAGCACCTTAAAGCCTAGCGGGGGGGCCCATGGAGATACGCAGTATTTT. Protein product: CASTLKPSGGAHGDTQYF. J is TRBJ2-3 and V is TRBV9; TRBD2 aligns across 12 bases. This CDR3 comprises 18 residues. The ends lost 6 bases at V and 5 bases at J; junction bases unmatched: 16. CDR1 is SGDLS, CDR2 YYNGEE, per germline. Drawing the rest from reference TRBV9 and TRBJ2-3, the complete variable domain is DSGVTQTPKHLITATGQRVTLRCSPRSGDLSVYWYQQSLDQGLQFLIQYYNGEERAKGNILERFSAQQFPDLHSELNLSSLELGDSALYFCASTLKPSGGAHGDTQYFGPGTRLTVL.

This chain connects TRBV7-8 to TRBJ1-1; 10 bases match TRBD1. V was clipped by 4 bases and J by 0 bases; unmatched bases: 2. The CDR3 runs to 15 residues. Germline loops: CDR1 SGHVS, CDR2 FQNEAQ. As DNA, the CDR3 is TGTGCCAGCAGCTCTGGACAGGGGGTGAACACTGAAGCTTTCTTT. This sequence encodes CASSSGQGVNTEAFF.

In this sample, this clone turned up a few times. The chain recombines TRBV10-3 with TRBJ2-7; D uncertain. The V end lost 0 bases, the J end lost 4 bases, and 7 bases lay between the germline ends. Germline V gene lookup returns CDR1 ENHRY and CDR2 SYGVKD. The CDR3 spans 13 residues. For the CDR3, the DNA is TGTGCCATCAGTGAGTCGGGCCTATACGAGCAGTACTTC. Protein: CAISESGLYEQYF.

The gene calls are TRBV9 and TRBJ2-5; 7 nucleotides agree with TRBD1. CDR3 length: 15 amino acids. Germline V gene lookup returns CDR1 SGDLS and CDR2 YYNGEE. Trimming cost V 2 bases and J 2 bases; bases outside gene matches: 6. The CDR3 region is CASSVSGTAQETQYF. In nucleotides, the CDR3 is TGTGCCAGCAGCGTCTCCGGGACAGCACAAGAGACCCAGTACTTC. The whole variable domain, remainder taken from reference TRBV9 and TRBJ2-5, is DSGVTQTPKHLITATGQRVTLRCSPRSGDLSVYWYQQSLDQGLQFLIQYYNGEERAKGNILERFSAQQFPDLHSELNLSSLELGDSALYFCASSVSGTAQETQYFGPGTRLLVL.

The chain employs TRBV19 and TRBJ1-6; D perhaps matches TRBD1 (5 bases). The V end lost 0 bases, the J end lost 8 bases, and 17 bases lay between the germline ends. Per the germline V gene, CDR1 is LNHDA and CDR2 is SQIVND (reference sequence). The CDR3 loop spans 17 amino acids. The CDR3 loop reads CASSIDGDSSLYSPLHF. The CDR3 nucleotides are TGTGCCAGTAGTATAGACGGAGACAGCAGCTTGTATTCACCCCTCCACTTT.

The chain uses TRBV27 and TRBJ2-7; D is perhaps TRBD1 (5 bases). Trimming took 3 bases from V and 5 from J, leaving 11 bases between them. CDR1 and CDR2 (germline): MNHEY, SMNVEV (reference sequence). This CDR3 comprises 13 residues. The CDR3 DNA is TGTGCCAGCAGTTTTTCAGGGATGGACGAGCAGTACTTC. Encoded protein: CASSFSGMDEQYF.

The chain couples TRBV6-5 to TRBJ2-1; possible D gene TRBD1, 6 bases. The CDR3 loop spans 16 amino acids. Trimming stripped 4 bases from V and 2 bases from J, with 15 bases between. Germline CDR1 is MNHEY and CDR2 is SVGAGI. The CDR3 here is CASSSWLGDTYNEQFF. CDR3 coding DNA: TGTGCCAGCAGTTCTTGGCTCGGGGACACCTACAATGAGCAGTTCTTC.

The chain is built from TRBV7-8 and TRBJ1-4, with 11 bases matching TRBD1. Germline V gives CDR1 SGHVS, CDR2 FQNEAQ. CDR3 size: 16 residues. The V gene end was trimmed by 5 bases and the J gene end by 8 bases; junction bases not matched to a gene: 10. This CDR3 reads CASSAPWTGGGEKLFF. Written as DNA, the CDR3 is TGTGCCAGCAGCGCGCCTTGGACAGGGGGCGGAGAAAAACTGTTTTTT. Full variable domain (rest looked up from reference TRBV7-8 and TRBJ1-4): GAGVSQSPRYKVAKRGQDVALRCDPISGHVSLFWYQQALGQGPEFLTYFQNEAQLDKSGLPSDRFFAERPEGSVSTLKIQRTQQEDSAVYLCASSAPWTGGGEKLFFGSGTQLSVL.

The gene calls are TRBV9 and TRBJ1-1; TRBD1 matches 7 bases. Germline trimming cut 2 bases from V and 5 bases from J; bases unmatched to any gene: 6. Germline V gene sequence: CDR1 SGDLS, CDR2 YYNGEE. CDR3 length: 14 amino acids. CDR3 nucleotide sequence: TGTGCCAGCAGCGTCGCGGGACAGCGGACTGAAGCTTTCTTT. It specifies CASSVAGQRTEAFF.

The V call is TRBV11-2, the J call TRBJ2-7; 8 nucleotides match TRBD1. With V trimmed by 4 bases and J by 7 bases, 6 bases remained unmatched. The germline V gene has CDR1 SGHAT and CDR2 FQNNGV. CDR3 size: 13 residues. The CDR3 reads CASSSDRVGEQYF. The CDR3 nucleotides read TGTGCCAGCAGCTCGGACAGGGTGGGGGAGCAGTACTTC.

The rearrangement joins TRBV5-1 to TRBJ2-7; 9 positions agree with TRBD1. The CDR3 consists of 16 residues. With V trimmed by 0 bases and J by 4 bases, 8 bases remained unmatched. The germline CDR1 and CDR2 sequences are SGHRS and YFSETQ. CDR3 DNA sequence: TGCGCCAGCAGCTTGGTTACCGGGACAGGGTCATACGAGCAGTACTTC. Protein sequence: CASSLVTGTGSYEQYF.

The genes are TRBV27 and TRBJ1-4; 9 positions match TRBD1. V shed 8 bases and J 5 bases; nucleotides not matched to a gene: 18. The length of the CDR3 is 18 residues. Germline V gives CDR1 MNHEY, CDR2 SMNVEV (reference sequence). CDR3 in amino acids: CASYSIYPGQGRNEKLFF. The DNA for the CDR3 is TGTGCCAGCTACTCTATATACCCAGGACAGGGGCGGAATGAAAAACTGTTTTTT. Complete variable domain (other parts from reference TRBV27 and TRBJ1-4): EAQVTQNPRYLITVTGKKLTVTCSQNMNHEYMSWYRQDPGLGLRQIYYSMNVEVTDKGDVPEGYKVSRKEKRNFPLILESPSPNQTSLYFCASYSIYPGQGRNEKLFFGSGTQLSVL.

The gene calls are TRBV27 and TRBJ1-1; 7 bases align to TRBD1. After removal of 6 bases from V and 8 bases from J, the junction contained 6 bases not matched to a gene. From germline, CDR1 is MNHEY and CDR2 SMNVEV (reference sequence). This CDR3 has 12 amino acids. CDR3 sequence reads: CASSPTGFEAFF. CDR3 bases: TGTGCCAGCAGCCCGACAGGGTTCGAAGCTTTCTTT.

The genes are TRBV27 and TRBJ2-1; 7 bases fit TRBD2. The germline V gene encodes CDR1 MNHEY and CDR2 SMNVEV (reference sequence). V gave up 4 bases and J gave up 6 bases; unmatched junction bases: 3. CDR3 size: 13 residues. CDR3 sequence (DNA): TGTGCCAGCAGTTGGAGCGGGGTCAATGAGCAGTTCTTC. It is translated as CASSWSGVNEQFF.

This clone was counted a few times. The chain uses TRBV6-1 and TRBJ1-4; possibly TRBD1 for D (5 bases). The CDR3 loop spans 14 amino acids. Trimming took off 2 bases at V and 8 bases at J, with 12 bases between the two ends. Germline CDR1 and CDR2: MNHNS and SASEGT. The CDR3 loop is CASSEWQGNEKLFF. The CDR3 nucleotides are TGTGCCAGCAGTGAATGGCAGGGAAACGAAAAACTGTTTTTT.

This clone was seen only a few times. This chain uses TRBV4-1 with TRBJ1-6, with 8 bases fitting TRBD1. This CDR3 is 16 amino acids long. The germline V gene has CDR1 MGHRA and CDR2 YSYEKL. V lost 3 bases, J lost 5 bases, and 6 bases stayed unmatched. The CDR3 DNA follows: TGCGCCAGCAGCCACATAACAGGGGGGAATAATTCACCCCTCCACTTT. Amino acids: CASSHITGGNNSPLHF.

This chain joins TRBV29-1 and TRBJ1-1; D is ambiguous. Per germline, CDR1 SQVTM and CDR2 ANQGSEA. This CDR3 has 11 amino acids. V was clipped by 7 bases and J by 6 bases, with 12 bases between them. CDR3 sequence reads: CSALASPEAFF. In nucleotides, the CDR3 is TGCAGCGCATTGGCCTCGCCTGAAGCTTTCTTT.

This CDR3 is CASSRPGQVNTEAFF. The CDR3 bases are TGCGCCAGCAGCCGACCGGGACAGGTGAACACTGAAGCTTTCTTT. The chain carries TRBV10-1 and TRBJ1-1; TRBD1 matches at 8 bases. The V gene's germline CDR1 is WNHNN and CDR2 SYGVQD (reference sequence). The J segment lost 0 bases and the V segment lost 6 bases, leaving 6 bases of the junction unmatched. The CDR3 sequence is 15 residues long.

A few counts support this clone. The chain combines TRBV27 with TRBJ1-1; D unclear. Trimming took off 6 bases at V and 2 bases at J, with 16 bases between the two ends. Germline-derived CDR1 and CDR2 are MNHEY and SMNVEV (reference sequence). The CDR3 has 15 residues. CDR3 sequence reads: CASSLVGGPNTEAFF. The CDR3 DNA is TGTGCCAGCAGCCTTGTCGGTGGTCCTAACACTGAAGCTTTCTTT.

This chain connects TRBV6-4 to TRBJ2-3, with 10 bases fitting TRBD2. V gave up 3 bases and J gave up 6 bases; unmatched junction bases: 6. The CDR3 has 15 amino acids. Per the germline V gene, CDR1 is MRHNA and CDR2 is SNTAGT. CDR3 sequence reads: CASSEDLAGVDTQYF. As DNA, the CDR3 is TGTGCCAGCAGTGAAGACCTAGCGGGGGTGGATACGCAGTATTTT.

The chain employs TRBV29-1 and TRBJ2-5; TRBD2 aligns across 8 bases. The CDR3 has 13 amino acids. CDR1 SQVTM and CDR2 ANQGSEA come from the germline V gene. Trimming took 4 bases from V and 4 from J; bases not matched to a gene: 5. The chain's CDR3 is CSVVVAGPETQYF. CDR3 nucleotide sequence: TGCAGCGTTGTGGTAGCGGGGCCAGAGACCCAGTACTTC.

This clone was recorded once. The chain employs TRBV7-9 and TRBJ1-4; TRBD1 matches 7 bases. The CDR3 runs to 16 residues. Germline CDR1 SEHNR, CDR2 FQNEAQ (reference sequence). Trimming cost V 5 bases and J 4 bases; bases outside gene matches: 10. CDR3: CASSLRRTGDNEKLFF. CDR3 sequence (DNA): TGTGCCAGCAGCCTCCGGCGGACAGGCGATAATGAAAAACTGTTTTTT.

The V call is TRBV27, the J call TRBJ2-1; TRBD1 is a possible D gene (6 bases). The CDR3 sequence is 15 residues long. Germline loops: CDR1 MNHEY, CDR2 SMNVEV (reference sequence). V lost 8 bases and J lost 4, with 18 bases in between. The CDR3 sequence: CASRNYRDIYNEQFF. The CDR3 DNA sequence: TGTGCCAGCCGTAACTACCGGGACATTTACAATGAGCAGTTCTTC.

The chain recombines TRBV27 with TRBJ1-3, with D possibly TRBD1 on 5 matching bases. Looked up from germline, CDR1 is MNHEY and CDR2 is SMNVEV (reference sequence). Trimming left V 0 bases short and J 0 bases short, with 12 bases between. This CDR3 contains 17 residues. The chain's CDR3 is CASSLSPPTVSGNTIYF. The CDR3 DNA sequence: TGTGCCAGCAGTTTATCCCCACCGACAGTCTCTGGAAACACCATATATTTT.

V gene TRBV5-1 combines with J gene TRBJ2-1; D might be TRBD2 (5 bases). The CDR3 has 16 residues. Trimming pared 0 bases from V and 10 bases from J, leaving 20 bases between. Germline loops: CDR1 SGHRS, CDR2 YFSETQ. This chain's CDR3 is CASSLEKMAPPGEQFF. Written as DNA, the CDR3 is TGCGCCAGCAGCTTGGAAAAGATGGCGCCTCCGGGGGAGCAGTTCTTC.

This sequence joins TRBV7-2 and TRBJ1-5; 8 positions agree with TRBD1. Germline V lookup: CDR1 SGHTA, CDR2 FQGNSA. V dropped 3 bases and J dropped 6; count of bases not matched to a gene: 10. The CDR3 totals 16 residues. The CDR3 DNA is TGTGCCAGCAGCTTGGCCGGACAGGGTTTAGTTCAGCCCCAGCATTTT. The encoded protein is CASSLAGQGLVQPQHF.

This clone has more than one count but fewer than ten. The chain carries TRBV28 and TRBJ1-1; weak D call: TRBD1 (6 bases). The CDR3 sequence is 13 residues long. Germline CDR1 MDHEN, CDR2 SYDVKM. Trimming left V 6 bases short and J 5 bases short, with 13 bases between. CDR3 amino acids: CASSLPGVTEAFF. DNA for the CDR3: TGTGCCAGCAGCCTTCCAGGGGTTACTGAAGCTTTCTTT.

The V gene is TRBV18, the J gene TRBJ2-7; D is possibly TRBD1 (5 bases). The CDR3 has 15 residues. The V and J ends lost 0 bases and 3 bases respectively, with 12 bases between them. Per germline, CDR1 KGHSH and CDR2 LQKENI. The CDR3 is CASSPPVPGNYEQYF. The CDR3 bases are TGTGCCAGCTCACCACCGGTTCCAGGGAACTACGAGCAGTACTTC.

The chain has TRBV27 and TRBJ2-7; D is possibly TRBD2 (6 bases). The length of the CDR3 is 15 residues. V was clipped by 10 bases and J by 3 bases, with 22 bases between them. Looked up from germline, CDR1 is MNHEY and CDR2 is SMNVEV (reference sequence). In nucleotides, the CDR3 is TGTGCCACCAAACATTCTGCTAGCGAGTTCTACGAGCAGTACTTC. Protein product: CATKHSASEFYEQYF.

This sequence joins TRBV6-5 and TRBJ1-1; TRBD1 agrees at 7 bases. The CDR3 is 16 residues long. Germline values: CDR1 MNHEY, CDR2 SVGAGI. J was trimmed by 7 bases and V by 2 bases; bases with no gene match: 13. The CDR3 loop reads CASSYRRTGIVVEAFF. Here the CDR3 DNA reads TGTGCCAGCAGTTACCGAAGGACAGGTATAGTGGTTGAAGCTTTCTTT.